The 25 T cell receptor beta chains reported below all come from one sample, sequenced in a study of cytomegalovirus exposure and HLA in healthy donors (dated by TCRdb to 2015 to 2018). The protocol used for the library was the immunoSEQ multiplex PCR assay. The multiplex PCR relied on a mix of 60 forward primers for TCR Vbeta segments and 13 reverse primers for TCR Jbeta segments. Imported from immuneACCESS, the table was reduced by TCRdb to in-frame sequences with V and J called. These copies leave out some clones; in studies compared against another copy, an unresolved V gene accounts for under half, and the cause of the remainder is not known. For this sample there are approximately 110,000 clones; approximately 80% appear just once. The top ten hold less than 4.5% of the sample. The source material was PBMCs. These receptor sequences come from a man aged 35-49 years in good health and CMV-seronegative.

This clone has only one observation. The rearrangement uses TRBV25-1 and TRBJ2-2; no firm D call. CDR1 and CDR2 (germline): MGHDK, SYGVNS. V dropped 7 bases and J dropped 2 bases, with 17 bases sitting between them. The CDR3 totals 16 residues. The CDR3 sequence: CASTRGSALNTGELFF. The CDR3 nucleotides read TGTGCCAGCACTCGAGGTTCGGCATTAAACACCGGGGAGCTGTTTTTT.

This chain uses TRBV4-2 with TRBJ2-7, with 7 bases aligning to TRBD1. V trimming: 0 bases; J trimming: 3 bases; junction bases outside the gene matches: 5. The V gene's germline CDR1 is LGHNA and CDR2 YNFKEQ. This CDR3 is 15 amino acids long. CDR3 DNA sequence: TGTGCCAGCAGCCAAGATTTACAGGGGAACTACGAGCAGTACTTC. Amino acid sequence: CASSQDLQGNYEQYF.

To note about this clone: One end of the junction varies from germline; a read error may be responsible. The chain recombines TRBV28 with TRBJ2-7; 8 bases align to TRBD1. CDR1 is MDHEN, CDR2 SYDVKM, per germline. This CDR3 has 15 amino acids. In DNA form, the CDR3 reads TGTGCCAGCAGTCTATGGACAGGGAGGTCCTACGAGCAGTACTTC. Its protein is CASSLWTGRSYEQYF.

The chain uses TRBV6-1 and TRBJ2-3; D may be TRBD2 (6 bases). CDR1 and CDR2 (germline): MNHNS, SASEGT. Trimming took 7 bases from V and 3 from J, leaving 17 bases between them. This CDR3 is built from 15 residues. CDR3 sequence: CASNSRGWATDTQYF. In nucleotides, the CDR3 is TGTGCCAGCAACTCCCGGGGGTGGGCGACAGATACGCAGTATTTT.

The chain has TRBV5-1 and TRBJ2-6; 7 positions match TRBD1. Germline CDR1 reads SGHRS; CDR2 reads YFSETQ. The CDR3 spans 19 residues. Unmatched junction bases numbered 10, after V lost 1 base and J lost 0 bases. In DNA, the CDR3 is TGCGCCAGCAGCTTGATACCGGGACAGACTCTCTCTGGGGCCAACGTCCTGACTTTC. Its protein product is CASSLIPGQTLSGANVLTF.

The gene calls are TRBV28 and TRBJ2-7; D possibly corresponds to TRBD1 (6 bases). V dropped 2 bases and J dropped 3 bases, with 11 bases sitting between them. The length of the CDR3 is 14 residues. Germline lookup yields CDR1 MDHEN and CDR2 SYDVKM. The CDR3, as DNA: TGTGCCAGCAGTTTAGGGGGCGTTCTCTACGAGCAGTACTTC. It codes for CASSLGGVLYEQYF.

The CDR3 is CASSPDNSYEQYF. The CDR3 DNA reads as TGTGCCAGCAGCCCTGACAACTCCTACGAGCAGTACTTC. V is TRBV7-9 and J is TRBJ2-7; D is undetermined. Germline V CDR1 and CDR2: SEHNR, FQNEAQ (reference sequence). The CDR3 loop spans 13 amino acids. V was clipped by 5 bases and J by 0 bases, with 8 bases between them.

The V and J genes are TRBV7-4 and TRBJ1-4, with D maybe TRBD1 (5 bases). The germline CDR1 and CDR2 sequences are SGHVT and SQSDAQ. The CDR3 is made up of 15 amino acids. The V end lost 5 bases, the J end lost 6 bases, and 16 bases lay between the germline ends. CDR3 sequence: CASSGGRGRDEKLFF. CDR3 DNA sequence: TGTGCCAGCAGCGGTGGGAGGGGAAGGGATGAAAAACTGTTTTTT.

Concerning this clone: One end of the junction varies from germline; a read error may be responsible. The chain links TRBV28 to TRBJ2-7; 12 bases are a match to TRBD2. This CDR3 is 15 amino acids long. Germline loops: CDR1 MDHEN, CDR2 SYDVKM. In DNA, the CDR3 is TGTGCCAGCAGTTACACTAGCGGGGGGCCCTACCAGCAGTACTTC. Protein: CASSYTSGGPYQQYF.

The chain links TRBV6-5 to TRBJ1-1; D is undetermined. V dropped 7 bases and J dropped 0 bases, with 12 bases sitting between them. Germline V gene data show CDR1 as MNHEY and CDR2 as SVGAGI. This CDR3 region has 14 residues. The CDR3 sequence is CASTRSALNTEAFF. In DNA, the CDR3 is TGTGCCAGCACGCGGTCGGCTTTGAACACTGAAGCTTTCTTT.

This chain connects TRBV19 to TRBJ1-5; TRBD1 matches 7 bases. Germline V gives CDR1 LNHDA, CDR2 SQIVND (reference sequence). V shed 5 bases and J 2 bases; nucleotides not matched to a gene: 0. The CDR3 covers 13 residues. The DNA of the CDR3 is TGTGCCAGTAGTGGGACAGGCAATCAGCCCCAGCATTTT. Translated: CASSGTGNQPQHF.

J is TRBJ1-3 and V is TRBV6-5; the D is unclear. The CDR3 is 13 residues long. Trimming took 2 bases from V and 4 from J, leaving 6 bases between them. CDR1 is MNHEY and CDR2 is SVGAGI in the germline V gene. CDR3 in amino acids: CASSYDQGNTIYF. In DNA, the CDR3 is TGTGCCAGCAGTTACGATCAGGGAAACACCATATATTTT.

The genes are TRBV7-2 and TRBJ2-3; tentative D call: TRBD1 (6 bases). V lost 7 bases and J 4 bases, leaving 15 bases between the germline ends. The germline gives CDR1 SGHTA, CDR2 FQGNSA. The CDR3 loop spans 14 amino acids. CDR3 nucleotide sequence: TGTGCCAGCAAGTTACAGGGTGCGGCAGATACGCAGTATTTT. Translated, it gives CASKLQGAADTQYF.

The rearrangement links TRBV5-1 to TRBJ1-2; 8 bases map to TRBD1. This CDR3 has 15 amino acids. Germline V gene data show CDR1 as SGHRS and CDR2 as YFSETQ. V was pared by 3 bases and J by 2 bases, with 6 bases of the junction left unmatched. CDR3 sequence reads: CASSYRTGNNYGYTF. The CDR3 DNA sequence: TGCGCCAGCAGCTACCGGACAGGGAACAACTATGGCTACACCTTC.

The V gene is TRBV2, the J gene TRBJ2-1, with 10 bases fitting TRBD2. Trimming at V came to 5 bases and at J to 5 bases, leaving 6 bases not matched to a gene. The CDR3 runs 15 residues. The germline CDR1 and CDR2 sequences are SNHLY and FYNNEI. CDR3 in DNA: TGTGCCAGCAGTAGCGGGGGGGCGTCCCACAATGAGCAGTTCTTC. This translates into CASSSGGASHNEQFF.

The V gene is TRBV19, the J gene TRBJ1-2, with 7 bases lining up with TRBD1. This CDR3 comprises 14 residues. Trimming at V came to 3 bases and at J to 7 bases, leaving 8 bases not matched to a gene. The germline gives CDR1 LNHDA, CDR2 SQIVND (reference sequence). CDR3 protein: CASSIGRGFSGYTF. CDR3 nucleotide sequence: TGTGCCAGTAGTATCGGCAGGGGGTTTAGTGGCTACACCTTC.

The chain joins TRBV28 to TRBJ2-2; 7 positions match TRBD2. This CDR3 is built from 19 residues. V was pared by 1 base and J by 5 bases, with 16 bases of the junction left unmatched. Germline CDR1 reads MDHEN; CDR2 reads SYDVKM. Here the CDR3 reads CASSLSYLGGEWLTGELFF. In DNA form, the CDR3 reads TGTGCCAGCAGTTTATCGTACTTGGGAGGGGAGTGGTTGACCGGGGAGCTGTTTTTT.

The chain employs TRBV13 and TRBJ2-6; possible D gene TRBD1, 5 bases. From germline, CDR1 is PRHDT and CDR2 FYEKMQ (reference sequence). Between the trimmed V and J ends, which lost 0 bases and 2 bases, there was a span of 20 bases. The CDR3 has 20 residues. In DNA, the CDR3 is TGTGCCAGCAGCTTAGGCCTGTCAGGCAGGGTCGGCCCTGGGGCCAACGTCCTGACTTTC. This translates into CASSLGLSGRVGPGANVLTF.

The chain joins TRBV7-2 to TRBJ2-3; a possible D gene is TRBD2 (6 bases). V was pared by 7 bases and J by 1 base, with 15 bases between. Germline V gene sequence: CDR1 SGHTA, CDR2 FQGNSA. This CDR3 comprises 15 residues. The CDR3 nucleotides read TGTGCCAGCAAAACCCGGGGGTTTGGCACAGATACGCAGTATTTT. This codes for CASKTRGFGTDTQYF.

V is TRBV2 and J is TRBJ2-2; the D gene is possibly TRBD1 (5 bases). This CDR3 is 15 amino acids long. Trimming removed 6 bases at V and 3 bases at J, with 14 bases between. CDR1 and CDR2 from the germline V gene are SNHLY and FYNNEI. This CDR3 is CASRRSDTYTGELFF. In nucleotides, the CDR3 is TGTGCCAGCAGAAGGTCGGACACCTACACCGGGGAGCTGTTTTTT. The full variable domain, in which reference TRBV2 and TRBJ2-2 provide the parts outside the CDR3, is EPEVTQTPSHQVTQMGQEVILRCVPISNHLYFYWYRQILGQKVEFLVSFYNNEISEKSEIFDDQFSVERPDGSNFTLKIRSTKLEDSAMYFCASRRSDTYTGELFFGEGSRLTVL.

This clone showed up just once. The V gene is TRBV5-1, the J gene TRBJ1-2, with D maybe TRBD1 (6 bases). Germline V gives CDR1 SGHRS, CDR2 YFSETQ. V was trimmed by 4 bases and J by 7 bases, leaving 11 bases between them. The CDR3 sequence is 12 residues long. The CDR3 DNA sequence: TGCGCCAGCAGCCAGAACAGGGCTGGCTACACCTTC. Translated: CASSQNRAGYTF.

V gene TRBV6-6 combines with J gene TRBJ1-2, with TRBD1 matching 8 bases. Germline values: CDR1 MNHNY, CDR2 SVGAGI (reference sequence). This CDR3 has 13 residues. After removal of 6 bases from V and 7 bases from J, the junction contained 7 bases not matched to a gene. CDR3 loop: CASSQGQGGGYTF. The DNA of the CDR3 is TGTGCCAGCAGCCAAGGACAGGGCGGTGGCTACACCTTC.

As concerns this clone: The same CDR3 also results from other DNA sequences found in this sample. The gene calls are TRBV5-1 and TRBJ2-1; D perhaps matches TRBD2 (6 bases). Trimming cost V 0 bases and J 3 bases, with 10 bases left between them. This CDR3 has 15 amino acids. The germline CDR1 and CDR2 sequences are SGHRS and YFSETQ. As DNA, the CDR3 is TGCGCCAGCAGCTTGGTGGTGGGAGGCTACAATGAGCAGTTCTTC. It is translated as CASSLVVGGYNEQFF.

As concerns this clone: The same CDR3 also results from other DNA sequences found in this sample. The chain couples TRBV7-9 to TRBJ1-2, with TRBD1 as a possible D gene (5 bases). Germline CDR1 and CDR2: SEHNR and FQNEAQ (reference sequence). This CDR3 has 14 residues. V lost 5 bases and J lost 4, with 14 bases in between. The CDR3 DNA is TGTGCCAGCAGCGCGGTAGGGGTTGCCTATGGCTACACCTTC. As protein: CASSAVGVAYGYTF.

The rearrangement uses TRBV7-2 and TRBJ1-5, with D possibly TRBD1 on 5 matching bases. V lost 5 bases and J 3 bases, leaving 14 bases between the germline ends. The V gene's germline CDR1 is SGHTA and CDR2 FQGNSA. The CDR3 has 15 amino acids. CDR3 bases: TGTGCCAGCAGCCCGGAGGGGACTAACAATCAGCCCCAGCATTTT. Translated, it gives CASSPEGTNNQPQHF.